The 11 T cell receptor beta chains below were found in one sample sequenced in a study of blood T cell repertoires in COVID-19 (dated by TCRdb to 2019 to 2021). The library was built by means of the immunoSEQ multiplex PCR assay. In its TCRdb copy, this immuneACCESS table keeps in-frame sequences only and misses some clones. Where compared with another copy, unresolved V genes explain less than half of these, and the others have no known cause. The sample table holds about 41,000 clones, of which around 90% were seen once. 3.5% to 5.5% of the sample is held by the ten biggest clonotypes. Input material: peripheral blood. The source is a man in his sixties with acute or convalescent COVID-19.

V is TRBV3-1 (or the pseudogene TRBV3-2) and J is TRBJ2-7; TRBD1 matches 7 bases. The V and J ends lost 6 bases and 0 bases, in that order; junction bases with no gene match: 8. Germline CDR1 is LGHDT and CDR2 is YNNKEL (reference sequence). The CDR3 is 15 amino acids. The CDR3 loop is CASRRGRGSSYEQYF. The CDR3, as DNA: TGTGCCAGCAGGAGAGGCAGGGGGAGCTCCTACGAGCAGTACTTC.

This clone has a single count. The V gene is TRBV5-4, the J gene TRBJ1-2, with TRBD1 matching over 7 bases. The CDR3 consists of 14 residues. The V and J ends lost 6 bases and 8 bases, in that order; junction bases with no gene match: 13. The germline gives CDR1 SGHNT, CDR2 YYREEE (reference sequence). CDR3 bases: TGTGCCAGCACCCGGGAAACAGGGGCAGGGGGCTACACCTTC. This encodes CASTRETGAGGYTF.

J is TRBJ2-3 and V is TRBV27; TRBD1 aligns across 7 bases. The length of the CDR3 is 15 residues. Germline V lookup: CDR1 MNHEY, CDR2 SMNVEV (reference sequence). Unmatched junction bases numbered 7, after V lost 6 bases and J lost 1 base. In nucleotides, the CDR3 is TGTGCCAGCAGGAAACAGGGGTGGGGCACAGATACGCAGTATTTT. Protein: CASRKQGWGTDTQYF.

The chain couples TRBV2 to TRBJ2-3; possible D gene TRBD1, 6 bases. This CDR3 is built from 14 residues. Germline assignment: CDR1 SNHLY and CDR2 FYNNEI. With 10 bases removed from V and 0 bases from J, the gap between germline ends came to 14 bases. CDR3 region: CATSKGESTDTQYF. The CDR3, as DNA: TGTGCCACCTCGAAGGGGGAAAGCACAGATACGCAGTATTTT.

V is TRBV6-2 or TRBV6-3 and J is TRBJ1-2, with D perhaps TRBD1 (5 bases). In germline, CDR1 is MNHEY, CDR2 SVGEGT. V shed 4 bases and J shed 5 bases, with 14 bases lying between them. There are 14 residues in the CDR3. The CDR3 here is CASSFPQEYYGYTF. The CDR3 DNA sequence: TGTGCCAGCAGTTTCCCACAGGAGTATTATGGCTACACCTTC.

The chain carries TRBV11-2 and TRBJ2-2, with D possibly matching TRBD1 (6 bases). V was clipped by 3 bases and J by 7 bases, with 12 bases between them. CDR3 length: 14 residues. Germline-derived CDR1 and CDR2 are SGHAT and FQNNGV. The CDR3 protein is CASSFEQGVGELFF. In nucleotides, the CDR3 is TGTGCCAGCAGCTTCGAACAGGGAGTCGGGGAGCTGTTTTTT.

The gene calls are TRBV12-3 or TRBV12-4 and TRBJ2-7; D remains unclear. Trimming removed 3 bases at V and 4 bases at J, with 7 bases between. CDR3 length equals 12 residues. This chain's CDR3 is CASSLLEYEQYF. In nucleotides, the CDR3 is TGTGCCAGCAGTTTGTTAGAGTACGAGCAGTACTTC.

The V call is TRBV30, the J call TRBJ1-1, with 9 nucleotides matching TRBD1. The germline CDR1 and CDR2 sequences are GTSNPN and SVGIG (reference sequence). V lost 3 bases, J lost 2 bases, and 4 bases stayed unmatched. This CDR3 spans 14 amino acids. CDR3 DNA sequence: TGTGCCTGGAGGGGACAGGGAGTCAACACTGAAGCTTTCTTT. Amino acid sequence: CAWRGQGVNTEAFF.

CDR3: CASSFTGGTEAFF. In DNA form, the CDR3 reads TGTGCCAGCAGTTTTACAGGGGGAACTGAAGCTTTCTTT. The V gene is TRBV12-3 or TRBV12-4, the J gene TRBJ1-1; TRBD1 matches at 8 bases. The J segment lost 5 bases and the V segment lost 3 bases, leaving 2 bases of the junction unmatched. The CDR3 totals 13 residues.

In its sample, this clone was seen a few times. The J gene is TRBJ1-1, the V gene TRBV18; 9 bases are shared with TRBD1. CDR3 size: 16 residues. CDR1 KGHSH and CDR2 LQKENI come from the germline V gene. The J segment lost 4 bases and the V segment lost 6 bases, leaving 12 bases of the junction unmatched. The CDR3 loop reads CASSQNAQGASTEAFF. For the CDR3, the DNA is TGTGCCAGCTCGCAAAACGCACAGGGGGCAAGCACTGAAGCTTTCTTT.

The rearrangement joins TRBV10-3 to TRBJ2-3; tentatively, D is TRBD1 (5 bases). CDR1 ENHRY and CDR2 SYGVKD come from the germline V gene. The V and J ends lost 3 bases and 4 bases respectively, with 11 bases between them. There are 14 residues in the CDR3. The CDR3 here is CAISDQGYADTQYF. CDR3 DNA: TGTGCCATCAGTGATCAGGGTTATGCAGATACGCAGTATTTT.